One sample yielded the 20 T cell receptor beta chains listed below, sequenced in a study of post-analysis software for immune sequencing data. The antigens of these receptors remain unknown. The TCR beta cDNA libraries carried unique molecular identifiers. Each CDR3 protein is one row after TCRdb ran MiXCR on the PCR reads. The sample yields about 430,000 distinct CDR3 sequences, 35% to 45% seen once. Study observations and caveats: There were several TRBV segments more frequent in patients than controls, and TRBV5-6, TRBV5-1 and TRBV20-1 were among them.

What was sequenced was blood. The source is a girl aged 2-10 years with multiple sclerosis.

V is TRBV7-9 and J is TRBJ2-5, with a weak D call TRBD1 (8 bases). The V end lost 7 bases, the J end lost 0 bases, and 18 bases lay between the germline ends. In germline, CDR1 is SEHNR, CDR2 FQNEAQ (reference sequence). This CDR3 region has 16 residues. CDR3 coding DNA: TGTGCCAGCAAGCTCTCACAGGGGGGGTACCAAGAGACCCAGTACTTC. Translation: CASKLSQGGYQETQYF.

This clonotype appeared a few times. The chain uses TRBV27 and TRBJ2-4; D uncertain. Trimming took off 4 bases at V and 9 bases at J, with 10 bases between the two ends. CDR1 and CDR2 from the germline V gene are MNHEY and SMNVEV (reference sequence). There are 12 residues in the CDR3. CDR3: CASSSPGGIQYF. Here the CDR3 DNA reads TGTGCCAGCAGTTCTCCGGGTGGCATTCAGTACTTC.

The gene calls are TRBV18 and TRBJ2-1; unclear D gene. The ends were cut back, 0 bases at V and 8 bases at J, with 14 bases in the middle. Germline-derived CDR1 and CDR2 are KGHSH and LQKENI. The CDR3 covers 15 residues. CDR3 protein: CASSPPLGLWDEQFF. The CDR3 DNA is TGTGCCAGCTCACCACCACTTGGCCTCTGGGATGAGCAGTTCTTC.

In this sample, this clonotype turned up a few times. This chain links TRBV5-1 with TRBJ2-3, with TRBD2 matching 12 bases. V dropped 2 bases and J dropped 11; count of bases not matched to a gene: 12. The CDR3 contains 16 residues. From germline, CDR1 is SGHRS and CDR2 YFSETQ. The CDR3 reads CASSFSRLAGEEGQYF. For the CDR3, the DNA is TGCGCCAGCAGCTTTTCCCGACTAGCGGGAGAGGAAGGGCAGTATTTT.

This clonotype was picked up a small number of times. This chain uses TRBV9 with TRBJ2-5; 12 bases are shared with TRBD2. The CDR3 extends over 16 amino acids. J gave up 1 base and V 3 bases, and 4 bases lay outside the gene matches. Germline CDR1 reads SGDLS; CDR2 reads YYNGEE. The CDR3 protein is CASSATSGGLQETQYF. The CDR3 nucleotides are TGTGCCAGCAGCGCCACTAGCGGGGGGCTCCAAGAGACCCAGTACTTC.

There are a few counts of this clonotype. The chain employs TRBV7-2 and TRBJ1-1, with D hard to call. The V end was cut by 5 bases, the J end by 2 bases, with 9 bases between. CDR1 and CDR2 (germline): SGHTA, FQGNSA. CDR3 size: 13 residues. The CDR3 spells CASSPGRNTEAFF. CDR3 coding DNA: TGTGCCAGCAGCCCCGGTAGAAACACTGAAGCTTTCTTT.

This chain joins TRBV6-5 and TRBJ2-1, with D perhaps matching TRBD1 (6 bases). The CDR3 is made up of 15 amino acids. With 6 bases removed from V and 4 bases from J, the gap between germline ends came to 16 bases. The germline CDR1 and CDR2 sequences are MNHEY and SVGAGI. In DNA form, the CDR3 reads TGTGCCAGCAGCCTAACAGGGTCGGGGTACAATGAGCAGTTCTTC. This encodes CASSLTGSGYNEQFF.

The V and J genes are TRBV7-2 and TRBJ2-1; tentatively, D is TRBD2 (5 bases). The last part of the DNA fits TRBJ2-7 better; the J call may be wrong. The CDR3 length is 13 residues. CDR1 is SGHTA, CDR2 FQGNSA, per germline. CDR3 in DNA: TGTGCCAGCAGCTTAGCGCGGGTCCATGAGCAGTACTTC. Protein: CASSLARVHEQYF.

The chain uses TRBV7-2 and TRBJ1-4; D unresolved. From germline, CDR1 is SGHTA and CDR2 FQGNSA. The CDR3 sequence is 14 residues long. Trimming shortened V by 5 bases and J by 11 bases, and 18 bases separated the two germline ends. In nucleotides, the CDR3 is TGTGCCAGCAGCCCGTACTCCGATTCCGCGAAACTGTTTTTT. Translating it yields CASSPYSDSAKLFF.

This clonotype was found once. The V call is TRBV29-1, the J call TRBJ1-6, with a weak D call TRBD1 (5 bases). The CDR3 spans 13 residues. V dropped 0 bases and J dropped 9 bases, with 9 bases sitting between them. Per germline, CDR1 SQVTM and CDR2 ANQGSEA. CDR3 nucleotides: TGCAGCGTTGAAGATGGGAGGGGTTCACCCCTCCACTTT. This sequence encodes CSVEDGRGSPLHF.

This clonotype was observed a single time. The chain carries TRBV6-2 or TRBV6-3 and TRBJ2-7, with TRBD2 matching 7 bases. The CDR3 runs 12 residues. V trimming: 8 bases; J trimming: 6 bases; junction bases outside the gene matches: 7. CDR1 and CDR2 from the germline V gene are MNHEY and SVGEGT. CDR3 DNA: TGTGCCAGCCGACTAGCCTCCGGCGAGCAGTACTTC. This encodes CASRLASGEQYF.

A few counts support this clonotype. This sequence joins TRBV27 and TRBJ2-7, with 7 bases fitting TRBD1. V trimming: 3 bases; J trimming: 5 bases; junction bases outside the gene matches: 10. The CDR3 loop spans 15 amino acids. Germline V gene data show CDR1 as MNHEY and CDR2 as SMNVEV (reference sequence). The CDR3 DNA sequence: TGTGCCAGCAGTTTTTACGCCGACAGGGAAGACGAGCAGTACTTC. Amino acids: CASSFYADREDEQYF.

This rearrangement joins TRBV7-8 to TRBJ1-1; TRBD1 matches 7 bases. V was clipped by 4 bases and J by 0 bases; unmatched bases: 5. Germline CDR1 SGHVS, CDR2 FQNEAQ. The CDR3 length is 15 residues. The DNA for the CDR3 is TGTGCCAGCAGCTATCCGGGACAGATGAACACTGAAGCTTTCTTT. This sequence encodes CASSYPGQMNTEAFF.

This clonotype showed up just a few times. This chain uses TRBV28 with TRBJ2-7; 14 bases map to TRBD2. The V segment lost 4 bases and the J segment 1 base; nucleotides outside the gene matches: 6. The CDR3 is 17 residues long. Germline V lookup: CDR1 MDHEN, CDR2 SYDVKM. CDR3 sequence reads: CASSSHRLAGGSYEQYF. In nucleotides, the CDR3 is TGTGCCAGCAGTTCCCATAGACTAGCGGGAGGGTCCTACGAGCAGTACTTC. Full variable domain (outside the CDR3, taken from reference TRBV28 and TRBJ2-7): DVKVTQSSRYLVKRTGEKVFLECVQDMDHENMFWYRQDPGLGLRLIYFSYDVKMKEKGDIPEGYSVSREKKERFSLILESASTNQTSMYLCASSSHRLAGGSYEQYFGPGTRLTVT.

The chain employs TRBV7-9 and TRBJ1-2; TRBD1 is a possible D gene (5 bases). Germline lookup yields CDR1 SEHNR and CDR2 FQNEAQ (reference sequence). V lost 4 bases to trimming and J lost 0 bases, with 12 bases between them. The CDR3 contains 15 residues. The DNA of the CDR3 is TGTGCCAGCAGCTCTTGGGACCTGTCTAACTATGGCTACACCTTC. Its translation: CASSSWDLSNYGYTF. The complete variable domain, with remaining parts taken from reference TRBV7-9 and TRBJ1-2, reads DTGVSQNPRHKITKRGQNVTFRCDPISEHNRLYWYRQTLGQGPEFLTYFQNEAQLEKSRLLSDRFSAERPKGSFSTLEIQRTEQGDSAMYLCASSSWDLSNYGYTFGSGTRLTVV.

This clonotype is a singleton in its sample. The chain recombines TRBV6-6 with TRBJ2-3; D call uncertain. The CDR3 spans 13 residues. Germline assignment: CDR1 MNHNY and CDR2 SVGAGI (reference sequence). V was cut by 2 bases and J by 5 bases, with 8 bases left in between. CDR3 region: CASSYRGVDTQYF. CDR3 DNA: TGTGCCAGCAGTTACAGAGGAGTAGATACGCAGTATTTT.

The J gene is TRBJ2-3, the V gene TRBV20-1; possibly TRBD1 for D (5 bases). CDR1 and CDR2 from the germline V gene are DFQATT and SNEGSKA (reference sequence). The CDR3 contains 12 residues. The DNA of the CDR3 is TGCACTCCAGGGTGGCCCACAGATACGCAGTATTTT. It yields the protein CTPGWPTDTQYF.

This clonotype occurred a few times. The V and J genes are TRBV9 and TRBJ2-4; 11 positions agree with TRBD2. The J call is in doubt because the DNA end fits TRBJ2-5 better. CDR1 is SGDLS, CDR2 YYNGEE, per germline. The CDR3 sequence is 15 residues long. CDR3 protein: CASSQGLAEEETQYF. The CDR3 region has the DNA TGTGCCAGCAGCCAGGGACTAGCGGAAGAGGAGACCCAGTACTTC.

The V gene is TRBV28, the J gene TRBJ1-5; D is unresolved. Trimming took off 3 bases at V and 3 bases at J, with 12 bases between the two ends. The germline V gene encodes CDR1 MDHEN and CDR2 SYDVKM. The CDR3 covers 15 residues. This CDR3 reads CASSFIAGDNQPQHF. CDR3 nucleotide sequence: TGTGCCAGCAGTTTCATTGCCGGGGACAATCAGCCCCAGCATTTT.

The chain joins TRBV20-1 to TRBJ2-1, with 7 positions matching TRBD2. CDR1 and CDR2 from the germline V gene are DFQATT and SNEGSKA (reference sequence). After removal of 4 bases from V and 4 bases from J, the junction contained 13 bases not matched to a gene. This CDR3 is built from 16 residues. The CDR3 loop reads CSATASAGVTYNEQFF. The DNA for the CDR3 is TGCAGTGCTACTGCGTCCGCGGGAGTAACATACAATGAGCAGTTCTTC.